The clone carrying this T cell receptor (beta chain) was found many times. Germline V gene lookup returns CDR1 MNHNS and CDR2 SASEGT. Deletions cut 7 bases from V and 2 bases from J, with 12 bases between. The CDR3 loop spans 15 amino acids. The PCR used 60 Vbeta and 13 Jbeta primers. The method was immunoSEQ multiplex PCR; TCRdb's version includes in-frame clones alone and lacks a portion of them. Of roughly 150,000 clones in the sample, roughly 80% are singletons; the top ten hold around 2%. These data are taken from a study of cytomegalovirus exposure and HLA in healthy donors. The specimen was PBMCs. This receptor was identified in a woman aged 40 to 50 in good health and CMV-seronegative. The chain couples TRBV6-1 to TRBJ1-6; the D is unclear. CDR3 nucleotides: TGTGCCAGCACCGGGGAGGAGACCTATAATTCACCCCTCCACTTT. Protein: CASTGEETYNSPLHF.